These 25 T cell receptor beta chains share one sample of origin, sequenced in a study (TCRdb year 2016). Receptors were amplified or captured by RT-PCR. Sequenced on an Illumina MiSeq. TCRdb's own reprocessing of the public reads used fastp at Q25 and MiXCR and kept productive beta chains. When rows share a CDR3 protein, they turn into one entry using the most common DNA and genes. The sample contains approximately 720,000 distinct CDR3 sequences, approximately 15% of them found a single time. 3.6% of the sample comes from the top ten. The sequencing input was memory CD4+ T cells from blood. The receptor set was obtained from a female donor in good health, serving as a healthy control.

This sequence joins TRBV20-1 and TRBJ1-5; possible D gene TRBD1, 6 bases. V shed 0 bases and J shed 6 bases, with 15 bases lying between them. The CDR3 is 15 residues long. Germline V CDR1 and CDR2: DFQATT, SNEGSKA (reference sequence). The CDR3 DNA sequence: TGCAGTGCTAGAGATAATCAGGGGTGGACTCAGCCCCAGCATTTT. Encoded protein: CSARDNQGWTQPQHF.

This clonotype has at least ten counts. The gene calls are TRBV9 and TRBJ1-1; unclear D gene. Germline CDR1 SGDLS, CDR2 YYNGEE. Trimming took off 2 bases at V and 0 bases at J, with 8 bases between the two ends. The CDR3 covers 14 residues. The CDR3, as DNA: TGTGCCAGCAGCGTGGCACTGATGAACACTGAAGCTTTCTTT. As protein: CASSVALMNTEAFF.

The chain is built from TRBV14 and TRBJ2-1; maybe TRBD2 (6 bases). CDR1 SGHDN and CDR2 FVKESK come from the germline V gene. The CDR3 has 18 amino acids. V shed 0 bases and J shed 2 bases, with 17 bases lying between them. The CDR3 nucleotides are TGTGCCAGCAGCCAAGAGCGCGCCGGGAGTAGGACCTACAATGAGCAGTTCTTC. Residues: CASSQERAGSRTYNEQFF. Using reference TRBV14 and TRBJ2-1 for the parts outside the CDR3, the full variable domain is EAGVTQFPSHSVIEKGQTVTLRCDPISGHDNLYWYRRVMGKEIKFLLHFVKESKQDESGMPNNRFLAERTGGTYSTLKVQPAELEDSGVYFCASSQERAGSRTYNEQFFGPGTRLTVL.

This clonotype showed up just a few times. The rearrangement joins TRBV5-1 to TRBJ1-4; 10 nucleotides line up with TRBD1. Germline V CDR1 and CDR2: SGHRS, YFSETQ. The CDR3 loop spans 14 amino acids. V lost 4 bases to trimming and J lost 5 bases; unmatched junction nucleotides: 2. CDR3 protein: CASSMGQGNEKLFF. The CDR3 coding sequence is TGCGCCAGCAGCATGGGACAGGGGAATGAAAAACTGTTTTTT.

CDR3 loop: CASSATPTGQETQYF. Written as DNA, the CDR3 is TGTGCCAGCAGCGCGACCCCGACAGGGCAAGAGACCCAGTACTTC. The chain joins TRBV7-6 to TRBJ2-5; 7 bases line up with TRBD1. The CDR3 is 15 amino acids. Germline values: CDR1 SGHVS, CDR2 FNYEAQ. Trimming removed 5 bases from V and 2 bases from J; junction bases left unmatched: 8.

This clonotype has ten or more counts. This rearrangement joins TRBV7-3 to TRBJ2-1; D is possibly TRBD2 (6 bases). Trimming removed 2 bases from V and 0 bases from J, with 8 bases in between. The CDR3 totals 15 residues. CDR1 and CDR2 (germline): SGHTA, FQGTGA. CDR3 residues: CASSLGGTSYNEQFF. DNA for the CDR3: TGTGCCAGCAGCTTAGGAGGGACCTCCTACAATGAGCAGTTCTTC.

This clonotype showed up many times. This CDR3 is CSVGTVVGGNEQFF. The CDR3 DNA sequence: TGCAGCGTTGGGACAGTAGTTGGTGGAAATGAGCAGTTCTTC. J is TRBJ2-1 and V is TRBV29-1; D is possibly TRBD1 (6 bases). CDR3 length: 14 residues. Per the germline V gene, CDR1 is SQVTM and CDR2 is ANQGSEA. Trimming left V 4 bases short and J 7 bases short, with 17 bases between.

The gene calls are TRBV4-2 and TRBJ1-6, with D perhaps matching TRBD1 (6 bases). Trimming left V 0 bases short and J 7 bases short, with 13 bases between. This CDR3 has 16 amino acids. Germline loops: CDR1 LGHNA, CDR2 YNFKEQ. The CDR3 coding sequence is TGTGCCAGCAGCCAAGATCTGACAGGCTACAATTCACCCCTCCACTTT. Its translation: CASSQDLTGYNSPLHF.

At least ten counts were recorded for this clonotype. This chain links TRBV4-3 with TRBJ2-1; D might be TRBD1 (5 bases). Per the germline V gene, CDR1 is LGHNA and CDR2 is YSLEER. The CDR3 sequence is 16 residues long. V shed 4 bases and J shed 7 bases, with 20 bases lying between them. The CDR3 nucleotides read TGCGCCAGCAGCCTCCAGATTGGCAGGGTGGAAAATGAGCAGTTCTTC. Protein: CASSLQIGRVENEQFF.

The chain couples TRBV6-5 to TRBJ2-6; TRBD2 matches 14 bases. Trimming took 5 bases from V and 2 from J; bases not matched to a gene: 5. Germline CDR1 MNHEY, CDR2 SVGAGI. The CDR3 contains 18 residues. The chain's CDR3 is CASSPGLAGVPGANVLTF. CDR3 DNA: TGTGCCAGCAGTCCGGGACTAGCGGGAGTCCCTGGGGCCAACGTCCTGACTTTC.

CDR3 DNA: TGTGCCACCAGCAGAGGCCGGGGGACAGGGGGCCTCCGAACTTACGAGCAGTACTTC. Translating it yields CATSRGRGTGGLRTYEQYF. The J gene is TRBJ2-7, the V gene TRBV15, with TRBD1 matching over 12 bases. Germline lookup yields CDR1 LNHNV and CDR2 YYDKDF (reference sequence). Germline trimming cut 1 base from V and 4 bases from J; bases unmatched to any gene: 14. This CDR3 spans 19 amino acids.

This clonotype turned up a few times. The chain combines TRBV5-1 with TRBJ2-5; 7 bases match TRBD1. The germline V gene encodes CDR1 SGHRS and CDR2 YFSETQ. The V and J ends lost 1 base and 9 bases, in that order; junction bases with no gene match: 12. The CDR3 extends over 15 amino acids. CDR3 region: CASSLPQTGEPPQYF. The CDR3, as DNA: TGCGCCAGCAGCTTGCCACAAACAGGGGAGCCCCCCCAGTACTTC.

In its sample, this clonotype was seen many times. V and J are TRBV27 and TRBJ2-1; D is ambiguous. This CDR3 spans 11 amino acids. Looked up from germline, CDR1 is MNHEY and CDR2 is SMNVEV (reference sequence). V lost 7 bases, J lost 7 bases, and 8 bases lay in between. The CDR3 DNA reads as TGTGCCAGCACGGAAATGAATGAGCAGTTCTTC. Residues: CASTEMNEQFF.

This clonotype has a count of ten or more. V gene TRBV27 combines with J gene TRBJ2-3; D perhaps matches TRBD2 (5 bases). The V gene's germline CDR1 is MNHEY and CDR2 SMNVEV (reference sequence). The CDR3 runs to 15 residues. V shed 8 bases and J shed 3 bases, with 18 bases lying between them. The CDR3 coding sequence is TGTGCCAGCGGCCAGACACTAGATAGGACAGATACGCAGTATTTT. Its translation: CASGQTLDRTDTQYF.

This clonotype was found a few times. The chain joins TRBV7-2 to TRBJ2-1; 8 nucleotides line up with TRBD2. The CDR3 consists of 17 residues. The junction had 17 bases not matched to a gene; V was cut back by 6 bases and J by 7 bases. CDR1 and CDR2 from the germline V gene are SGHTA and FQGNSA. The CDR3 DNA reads TGTGCCAGCAGGGTAGAGGTAGGGCTAGCGGGTCGTAATGAGCAGTTCTTC. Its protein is CASRVEVGLAGRNEQFF.

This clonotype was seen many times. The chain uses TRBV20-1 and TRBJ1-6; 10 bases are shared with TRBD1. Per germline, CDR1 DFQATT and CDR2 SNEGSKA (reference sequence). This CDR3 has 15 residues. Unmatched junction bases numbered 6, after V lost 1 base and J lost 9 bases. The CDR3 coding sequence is TGCAGTGCTAGAGGCGAGGGACAGGGGTTTTCACCCCTCCACTTT. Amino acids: CSARGEGQGFSPLHF.

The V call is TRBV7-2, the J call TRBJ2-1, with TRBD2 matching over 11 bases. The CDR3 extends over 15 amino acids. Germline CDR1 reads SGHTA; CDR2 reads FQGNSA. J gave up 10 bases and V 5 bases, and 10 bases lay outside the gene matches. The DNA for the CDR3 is TGTGCCAGCAGCGCACGAATAGCGGGAGGGGGCGAGCAGTTCTTC. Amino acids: CASSARIAGGGEQFF.

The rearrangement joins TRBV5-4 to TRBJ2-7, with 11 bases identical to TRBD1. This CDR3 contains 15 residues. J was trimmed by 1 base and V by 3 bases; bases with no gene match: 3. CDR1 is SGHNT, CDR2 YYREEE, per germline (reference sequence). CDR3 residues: CASSWDRGLSYEQYF. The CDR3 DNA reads TGTGCCAGCAGCTGGGACAGGGGGTTATCCTACGAGCAGTACTTC.

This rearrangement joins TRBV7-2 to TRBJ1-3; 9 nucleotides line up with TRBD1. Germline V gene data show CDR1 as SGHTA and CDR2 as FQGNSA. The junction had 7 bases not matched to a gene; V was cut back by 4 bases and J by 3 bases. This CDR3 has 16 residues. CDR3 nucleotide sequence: TGTGCCAGCAGCTCTTGGGGGGGACAGGGTGGAAACACCATATATTTT. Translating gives CASSSWGGQGGNTIYF.

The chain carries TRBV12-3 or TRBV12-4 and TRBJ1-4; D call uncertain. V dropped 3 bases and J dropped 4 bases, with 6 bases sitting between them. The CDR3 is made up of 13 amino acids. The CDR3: CASSFEVNEKLFF. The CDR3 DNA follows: TGTGCCAGCAGTTTTGAGGTTAATGAAAAACTGTTTTTT.

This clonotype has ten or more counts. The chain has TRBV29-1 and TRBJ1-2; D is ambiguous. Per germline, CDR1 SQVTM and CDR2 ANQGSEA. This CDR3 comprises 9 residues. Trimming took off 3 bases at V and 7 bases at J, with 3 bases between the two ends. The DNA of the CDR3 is TGCAGCGTTGAGTCTGGCTACACCTTC. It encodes CSVESGYTF. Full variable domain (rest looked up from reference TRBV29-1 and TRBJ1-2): SAVISQKPSRDICQRGTSLTIQCQVDSQVTMMFWYRQQPGQSLTLIATANQGSEATYESGFVIDKFPISRPNLTFSTLTVSNMSPEDSSIYLCSVESGYTFGSGTRLTVV.

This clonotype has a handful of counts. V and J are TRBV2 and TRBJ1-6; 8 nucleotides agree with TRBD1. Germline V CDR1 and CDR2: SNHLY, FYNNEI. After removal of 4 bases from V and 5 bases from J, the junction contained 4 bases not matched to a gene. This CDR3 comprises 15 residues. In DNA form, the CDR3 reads TGTGCCAGCAGTGCAGGCAGGGGGCATAATTCACCCCTCCACTTT. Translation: CASSAGRGHNSPLHF.

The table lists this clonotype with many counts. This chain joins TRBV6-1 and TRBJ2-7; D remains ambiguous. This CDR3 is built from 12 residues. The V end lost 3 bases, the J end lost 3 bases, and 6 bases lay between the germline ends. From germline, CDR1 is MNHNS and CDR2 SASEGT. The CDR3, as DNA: TGTGCCAGCAGTGACTCCTACTACGAGCAGTACTTC. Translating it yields CASSDSYYEQYF.

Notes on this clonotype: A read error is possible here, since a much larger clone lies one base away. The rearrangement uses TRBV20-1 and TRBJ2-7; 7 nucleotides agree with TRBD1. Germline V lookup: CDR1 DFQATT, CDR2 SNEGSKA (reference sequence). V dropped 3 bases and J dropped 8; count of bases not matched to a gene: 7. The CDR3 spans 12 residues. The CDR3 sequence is CSARTGSLKQYF. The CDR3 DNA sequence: TGCAGTGCTAGGACAGGGTCTCTCAAGCAGTACTTC.

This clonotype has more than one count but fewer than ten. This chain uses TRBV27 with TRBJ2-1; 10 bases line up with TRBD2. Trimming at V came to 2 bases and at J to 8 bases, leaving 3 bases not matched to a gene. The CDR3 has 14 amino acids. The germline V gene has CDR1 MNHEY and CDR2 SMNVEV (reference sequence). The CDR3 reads CASSLEREGYEQFF. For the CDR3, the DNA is TGTGCCAGCAGTTTAGAGCGGGAGGGCTATGAGCAGTTCTTC.